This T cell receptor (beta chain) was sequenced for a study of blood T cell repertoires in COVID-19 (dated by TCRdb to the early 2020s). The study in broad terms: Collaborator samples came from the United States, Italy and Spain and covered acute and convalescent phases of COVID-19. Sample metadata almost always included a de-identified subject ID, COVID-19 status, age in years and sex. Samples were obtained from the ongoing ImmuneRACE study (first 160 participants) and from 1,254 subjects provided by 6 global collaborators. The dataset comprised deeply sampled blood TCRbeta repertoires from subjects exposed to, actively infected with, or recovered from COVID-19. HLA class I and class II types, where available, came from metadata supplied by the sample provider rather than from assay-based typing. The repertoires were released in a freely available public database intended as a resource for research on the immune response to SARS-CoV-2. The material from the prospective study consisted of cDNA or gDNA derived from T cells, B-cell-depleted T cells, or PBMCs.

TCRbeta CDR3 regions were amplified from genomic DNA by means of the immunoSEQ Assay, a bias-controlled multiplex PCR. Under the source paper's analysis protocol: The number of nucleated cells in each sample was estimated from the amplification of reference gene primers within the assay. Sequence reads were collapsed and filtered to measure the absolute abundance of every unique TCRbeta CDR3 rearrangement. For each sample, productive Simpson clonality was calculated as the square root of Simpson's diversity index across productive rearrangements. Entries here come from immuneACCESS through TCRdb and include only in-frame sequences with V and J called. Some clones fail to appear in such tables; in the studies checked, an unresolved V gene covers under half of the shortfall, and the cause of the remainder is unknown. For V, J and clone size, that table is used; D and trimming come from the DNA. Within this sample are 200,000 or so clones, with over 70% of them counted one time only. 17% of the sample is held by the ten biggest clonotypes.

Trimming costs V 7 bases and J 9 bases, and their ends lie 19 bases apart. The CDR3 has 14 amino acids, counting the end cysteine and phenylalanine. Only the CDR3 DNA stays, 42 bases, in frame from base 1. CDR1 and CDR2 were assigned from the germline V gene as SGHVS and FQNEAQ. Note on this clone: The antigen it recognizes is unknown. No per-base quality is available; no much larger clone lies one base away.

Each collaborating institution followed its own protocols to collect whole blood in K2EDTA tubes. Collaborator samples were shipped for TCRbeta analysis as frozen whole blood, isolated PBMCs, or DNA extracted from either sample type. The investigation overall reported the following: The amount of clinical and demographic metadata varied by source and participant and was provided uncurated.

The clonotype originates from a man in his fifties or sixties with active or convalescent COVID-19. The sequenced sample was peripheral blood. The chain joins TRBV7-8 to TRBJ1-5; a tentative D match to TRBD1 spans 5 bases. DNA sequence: TGTGCCAGCACCCCCGGGGCGGTCGGGGGGCCCCAGCATTTT. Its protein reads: CASTPGAVGGPQHF.